Presented here are 25 T cell receptor beta chains from one specimen sequenced in a study of T cell responses to AZD1222 COVID-19 vaccine. Some clones are missing from TCRdb's copy, which holds only in-frame ones; the method was immunoSEQ multiplex PCR. The sample comprises 110,000 or so clones, roughly 88% of which are singletons, and less than 6.5% rests with the top ten. The sequenced sample was peripheral blood, obtained 28 days after the second AZD1222 dose. These receptors were taken from an adult who received the AZD1222 COVID-19 vaccine.

This sequence joins TRBV29-1 and TRBJ1-2; 9 bases line up with TRBD1. Germline assignment: CDR1 SQVTM and CDR2 ANQGSEA. V was pared by 6 bases and J by 7 bases, with 6 bases of the junction left unmatched. This CDR3 comprises 12 residues. The CDR3 nucleotides read TGCAGCGTCCGGGACAGGGAGTTTGGCTACACCTTC. This encodes CSVRDREFGYTF.

The chain recombines TRBV5-6 with TRBJ1-4, with D possibly being TRBD1 (6 bases). This CDR3 has 14 amino acids. Trimming took off 4 bases at V and 4 bases at J, with 11 bases between the two ends. Germline CDR1 and CDR2: SGHDT and YYEEEE. CDR3 bases: TGTGCCAGCAGCCGAGGACAGTTTAATGAAAAACTGTTTTTT. Translated: CASSRGQFNEKLFF. The entire variable domain, with the rest obtained from reference TRBV5-6 and TRBJ1-4, is as follows: DAGVTQSPTHLIKTRGQQVTLRCSPKSGHDTVSWYQQALGQGPQFIFQYYEEEERQRGNFPDRFSGHQFPNYSSELNVNALLLGDSALYLCASSRGQFNEKLFFGSGTQLSVL.

V usage is TRBV4-1 and J usage is TRBJ2-2; no firm D call. Trimming pared 4 bases from V and 5 bases from J, leaving 11 bases between. This CDR3 has 14 amino acids. Looked up from germline, CDR1 is MGHRA and CDR2 is YSYEKL. The CDR3 region has the DNA TGCGCCAGCAGCCCAAGACTTGATACCGGGGAGCTGTTTTTT. Translation gives CASSPRLDTGELFF.

The chain recombines TRBV5-1 with TRBJ1-2, with 7 bases aligning to TRBD1. Germline V gene data show CDR1 as SGHRS and CDR2 as YFSETQ. The CDR3 sequence is 13 residues long. V shed 4 bases, J shed 2 bases, and the junction held 2 bases outside the gene matches. The DNA of the CDR3 is TGCGCCAGCAGCGAGGGACAGAACTATGGCTACACCTTC. Protein product: CASSEGQNYGYTF.

This clone appeared a few times. This sequence joins TRBV12-3 or TRBV12-4 and TRBJ2-1, with unresolved D. The V end lost 0 bases, the J end lost 2 bases, and 2 bases lay between the germline ends. This CDR3 comprises 13 residues. The CDR3, as DNA: TGTGCCAGCAGTTTAGCACCCTACAATGAGCAGTTCTTC. This translates into CASSLAPYNEQFF.

This chain joins TRBV6-2 or TRBV6-3 and TRBJ1-5; D is undetermined. In germline, CDR1 is MNHEY, CDR2 SVGEGT. The CDR3 length is 16 residues. V gave up 2 bases and J gave up 0 bases, with 11 bases separating them. The CDR3 region is CASSYLGESSNQPQHF. The CDR3 DNA reads as TGTGCCAGCAGTTACCTTGGGGAATCTAGCAATCAGCCCCAGCATTTT.

This sequence joins TRBV6-2 or TRBV6-3 and TRBJ2-3, with 16 bases that match TRBD2. Losses at the gene ends were 6 bases for V and 6 bases for J; bases not matched to a gene: 6. The CDR3 runs 16 residues. Germline lookup yields CDR1 MNHEY and CDR2 SVGEGT. The CDR3 is CASSLGTSGGADTQYF. The CDR3, as DNA: TGTGCCAGCAGCCTCGGGACTAGCGGGGGGGCGGATACGCAGTATTTT.

The chain couples TRBV6-5 to TRBJ2-6; 7 bases agree with TRBD1. CDR1 is MNHEY, CDR2 SVGAGI, per germline. This CDR3 is built from 15 residues. V dropped 8 bases and J dropped 0; count of bases not matched to a gene: 4. The CDR3 DNA sequence: TGTGCCAGCGGGGACAGCCACTCTGGGGCCAACGTCCTGACTTTC. Translating gives CASGDSHSGANVLTF.

This chain joins TRBV5-1 and TRBJ2-7; 8 bases line up with TRBD1. Germline-derived CDR1 and CDR2 are SGHRS and YFSETQ. This CDR3 is built from 14 residues. The J segment lost 3 bases and the V segment lost 4 bases, leaving 6 bases of the junction unmatched. CDR3 sequence: CASSTGTGYYEQYF. The CDR3 DNA sequence: TGCGCCAGCAGCACCGGGACAGGATACTACGAGCAGTACTTC.

This clone was seen once. Other DNA sequences from this sample encode an identical CDR3 as well. CDR3 residues: CASSRTGGNQPQHF. The CDR3 nucleotides read TGTGCCAGCAGCAGGACAGGGGGCAATCAGCCCCAGCATTTT. V and J are TRBV6-2 or TRBV6-3 and TRBJ1-5; the match to TRBD1 covers 9 bases. Germline V lookup: CDR1 MNHEY, CDR2 SVGEGT. The CDR3 contains 14 residues. The V segment lost 6 bases and the J segment 2 bases; nucleotides outside the gene matches: 2.

The chain recombines TRBV4-3 with TRBJ2-5, with 8 bases identical to TRBD1. The germline CDR1 and CDR2 sequences are LGHNA and YSLEER. The V and J ends lost 4 bases and 7 bases, in that order; junction bases with no gene match: 8. The CDR3 has 14 residues. This CDR3 is CASSRQDRDRTQYF. CDR3 in DNA: TGCGCCAGCAGCCGGCAGGACAGGGATCGGACCCAGTACTTC.

The chain links TRBV19 to TRBJ1-2; 7 bases map to TRBD1. Germline CDR1 is LNHDA and CDR2 is SQIVND (reference sequence). V was pared by 6 bases and J by 3 bases, with 10 bases of the junction left unmatched. The CDR3 length is 15 residues. The CDR3 is CASSLIGTGDYGYTF. The CDR3 DNA follows: TGTGCCAGTAGCCTTATAGGTACAGGGGACTATGGCTACACCTTC.

This clone came up once. The CDR3 DNA is TGTGCCAGCAGCTTGGACAGGAAAACCACCGGGGAGCTGTTTTTT. It yields the protein CASSLDRKTTGELFF. V usage is TRBV5-4 and J usage is TRBJ2-2, with D possibly TRBD1 on 5 matching bases. The CDR3 is 15 amino acids. Trimming stripped 0 bases from V and 4 bases from J, with 10 bases between. In germline, CDR1 is SGHNT, CDR2 YYREEE (reference sequence).

This clone has just a few counts. This chain joins TRBV5-5 and TRBJ2-3, with unresolved D. This CDR3 comprises 16 residues. The germline gives CDR1 SGHKS, CDR2 YYEKEE (reference sequence). V lost 4 bases and J lost 1, with 16 bases in between. The CDR3 bases are TGTGCCAGCAGCCCCGGATGGTCTGCGGGCACAGATACGCAGTATTTT. This translates into CASSPGWSAGTDTQYF.

The rearrangement links TRBV11-2 to TRBJ2-7, with 15 bases identical to TRBD2. CDR3 length: 18 residues. Trimming cost V 4 bases and J 6 bases; bases outside gene matches: 13. CDR1 SGHAT and CDR2 FQNNGV come from the germline V gene. The CDR3 bases are TGTGCCAGCAGCTCCTACGACAGGACTAGCGGGGGGGTCGGCGAGCAGTACTTC. The encoded protein is CASSSYDRTSGGVGEQYF.

This rearrangement joins TRBV2 to TRBJ1-4, with D perhaps matching TRBD1 (6 bases). The CDR3 runs to 15 residues. The ends were cut back, 3 bases at V and 3 bases at J, with 11 bases in the middle. Germline V gene sequence: CDR1 SNHLY, CDR2 FYNNEI. The CDR3 loop is CASSDRGNSNEKLFF. In nucleotides, the CDR3 is TGTGCCAGCAGTGACAGGGGCAACTCTAATGAAAAACTGTTTTTT.

The CDR3 loop is CASKGIRDTGELFF. Written as DNA, the CDR3 is TGTGCCAGCAAGGGGATCAGGGACACCGGGGAGCTGTTTTTT. The rearrangement links TRBV2 to TRBJ2-2; tentative D call: TRBD1 (5 bases). The V and J ends lost 7 bases and 3 bases respectively, with 12 bases between them. Germline V gene sequence: CDR1 SNHLY, CDR2 FYNNEI. CDR3 length: 14 residues.

The chain has TRBV7-2 and TRBJ1-1; TRBD1 might be the D (5 bases). CDR1 and CDR2 (germline): SGHTA, FQGNSA. V was cut by 5 bases and J by 2 bases, with 12 bases left in between. The CDR3 spans 14 residues. CDR3 sequence reads: CASSAVGGNTEAFF. CDR3 sequence (DNA): TGTGCCAGCAGCGCAGTTGGGGGTAACACTGAAGCTTTCTTT.

This chain connects TRBV28 to TRBJ1-6; no firm D call. Germline V gene sequence: CDR1 MDHEN, CDR2 SYDVKM. CDR3 size: 16 residues. Trimming took 4 bases from V and 7 from J, leaving 17 bases between them. The CDR3 sequence: CASSSQPGSINSPLHF. DNA for the CDR3: TGTGCCAGCAGTTCTCAACCGGGGTCCATCAATTCACCCCTCCACTTT. The full variable domain, rest sourced from reference TRBV28 and TRBJ1-6, is DVKVTQSSRYLVKRTGEKVFLECVQDMDHENMFWYRQDPGLGLRLIYFSYDVKMKEKGDIPEGYSVSREKKERFSLILESASTNQTSMYLCASSSQPGSINSPLHFGNGTRLTVT.

V gene TRBV6-5 combines with J gene TRBJ2-1; 9 nucleotides align to TRBD2. This CDR3 contains 15 residues. After removal of 6 bases from V and 5 bases from J, the junction contained 8 bases not matched to a gene. CDR1 and CDR2 from the germline V gene are MNHEY and SVGAGI. For the CDR3, the DNA is TGTGCCAGCAGGGACGCGGGGGGGTTTCACAATGAGCAGTTCTTC. It encodes CASRDAGGFHNEQFF.

The chain employs TRBV7-3 and TRBJ2-2, with a tentative D call TRBD1 (6 bases). The CDR3 spans 14 residues. The germline gives CDR1 SGHTA, CDR2 FQGTGA. V lost 5 bases and J lost 4, with 11 bases in between. The CDR3 spells CASSNNRATGELFF. CDR3 DNA: TGTGCCAGCAGCAACAACAGGGCCACCGGGGAGCTGTTTTTT. Together with reference TRBV7-3 and TRBJ2-2, the CDR3 gives the full variable domain: GAGVSQTPSNKVTEKGKYVELRCDPISGHTALYWYRQSLGQGPEFLIYFQGTGAADDSGLPNDRFFAVRPEGSVSTLKIQRTERGDSAVYLCASSNNRATGELFFGEGSRLTVL.

The J gene is TRBJ1-1, the V gene TRBV12-3 or TRBV12-4; D is unresolved. The CDR3 runs 11 residues. Trimming took 6 bases from V and 6 from J, leaving 8 bases between them. The CDR3 spells CASSLTAEAFF. The CDR3 region has the DNA TGTGCCAGCAGCCTGACCGCTGAAGCTTTCTTT.

The chain combines TRBV7-8 with TRBJ1-5; D is possibly TRBD1 (6 bases). Germline CDR1 and CDR2: SGHVS and FQNEAQ. Trimming cost V 5 bases and J 4 bases, with 15 bases left between them. The CDR3 has 15 amino acids. The CDR3 loop is CASSQQTGLNQPQHF. CDR3 DNA sequence: TGTGCCAGCAGCCAACAGACAGGACTAAATCAGCCCCAGCATTTT.

The gene calls are TRBV5-4 and TRBJ1-2; D is ambiguous. CDR3 length: 14 residues. Germline loops: CDR1 SGHNT, CDR2 YYREEE (reference sequence). V was trimmed by 5 bases and J by 6 bases, leaving 17 bases between them. The CDR3 is CASRDSAAFHGYTF. CDR3 sequence (DNA): TGTGCCAGCAGGGATTCGGCGGCGTTTCATGGCTACACCTTC.

The chain links TRBV3-1 (or the pseudogene TRBV3-2) to TRBJ2-3; D ambiguous. Looked up from germline, CDR1 is LGHDT and CDR2 is YNNKEL (reference sequence). CDR3 length: 16 residues. V lost 4 bases and J 2 bases, leaving 16 bases between the germline ends. CDR3 protein: CASSLGVSRTTDTQYF. CDR3 nucleotides: TGTGCCAGCAGCCTTGGAGTGTCCAGGACCACAGATACGCAGTATTTT.